The 16 T cell receptor beta chains below all came from one sample that was sequenced in a study of cytomegalovirus exposure and HLA in healthy donors. The PCR was carried out with 60 Vbeta primers and 13 Jbeta primers. Repertoires were generated with immunoSEQ multiplex PCR, while TCRdb's copy carries only in-frame clones and drops some. Altogether about 200,000 clones are present, about 76% being singletons, with the ten largest covering 1.6%. The sequenced sample consisted of PBMCs. The receptors were gathered from a woman aged 50 to 65 in good health and CMV-seronegative.

The chain links TRBV7-2 to TRBJ2-1; D gene unclear. The CDR3 loop spans 12 amino acids. The V end was cut by 3 bases, the J end by 4 bases, with 4 bases between. Germline V gives CDR1 SGHTA, CDR2 FQGNSA. The CDR3 here is CASSFQYNEQFF. CDR3 DNA: TGTGCCAGCAGCTTTCAGTACAATGAGCAGTTCTTC.

With regard to this clone: A junction boundary mismatches the germline segment, possibly from a read error. The chain carries TRBV19 and TRBJ2-2, with TRBD2 as a possible D gene (5 bases). CDR3 length: 15 residues. The germline V gene has CDR1 LNHDA and CDR2 SQIVND (reference sequence). The CDR3 sequence: CVSSIRGRATGELFF. The CDR3 DNA is TGTGTCAGTAGTATCCGGGGTAGAGCCACCGGGGAGCTGTTTTTT.

This clone was detected only a few times. This chain links TRBV5-1 with TRBJ2-1; TRBD2 aligns across 10 bases. CDR1 is SGHRS, CDR2 YFSETQ, per germline. The CDR3 runs 14 residues. J was trimmed by 10 bases and V by 0 bases; bases with no gene match: 4. The CDR3 reads CASSLGTSGSEQFF. In DNA, the CDR3 is TGCGCCAGCAGCTTGGGGACTAGCGGCTCAGAGCAGTTCTTC.

CDR3 amino acids: CASSLQGRKLFF. The CDR3 DNA follows: TGTGCCAGCAGCTTGCAGGGCCGAAAACTGTTTTTT. The chain carries TRBV7-2 and TRBJ1-4; tentative D call: TRBD1 (5 bases). V lost 3 bases, J lost 10 bases, and 9 bases lay in between. The CDR3 runs to 12 residues. Per the germline V gene, CDR1 is SGHTA and CDR2 is FQGNSA.

The V gene is TRBV5-8, the J gene TRBJ2-1; no definite D call. The CDR3 consists of 12 residues. Between the trimmed V and J ends, which lost 4 bases and 10 bases, there was a span of 12 bases. Germline V CDR1 and CDR2: SGHTS, YDEGEE. CDR3 sequence: CASSKTVREQFF. Written as DNA, the CDR3 is TGTGCCAGCAGCAAAACTGTGAGAGAGCAGTTCTTC.

The rearrangement joins TRBV28 to TRBJ1-2; the D is unclear. This CDR3 spans 13 amino acids. Trimming left V 3 bases short and J 7 bases short, with 12 bases between. Germline V gives CDR1 MDHEN, CDR2 SYDVKM. The CDR3 loop reads CASSFVVGGGYTF. Written as DNA, the CDR3 is TGTGCCAGCAGTTTCGTTGTCGGCGGTGGCTACACCTTC.

The V call is TRBV25-1, the J call TRBJ1-2; tentative D call: TRBD1 (6 bases). This CDR3 spans 15 amino acids. Germline lookup yields CDR1 MGHDK and CDR2 SYGVNS. V lost 3 bases to trimming and J lost 5 bases, with 16 bases between them. The CDR3: CASSDSGRGLYGYTF. CDR3 sequence (DNA): TGTGCCAGCAGTGACTCGGGCAGGGGACTATATGGCTACACCTTC.

This chain uses TRBV2 with TRBJ1-4, with D perhaps TRBD1 (6 bases). This CDR3 comprises 15 residues. V was clipped by 6 bases and J by 4 bases, with 15 bases between them. The germline gives CDR1 SNHLY, CDR2 FYNNEI. The CDR3 region is CASRVQGSINEKLFF. The CDR3 DNA follows: TGTGCCAGCAGGGTACAGGGATCTATTAATGAAAAACTGTTTTTT.

The chain joins TRBV6-5 to TRBJ1-2, with TRBD1 identical over 7 bases. Germline V lookup: CDR1 MNHEY, CDR2 SVGAGI. Unmatched junction bases numbered 7, after V lost 5 bases and J lost 4 bases. The CDR3 consists of 14 residues. The CDR3 DNA reads TGTGCCAGCAGTCGAGGGACAGCCTTCTATGGCTACACCTTC. As protein: CASSRGTAFYGYTF.

The rearrangement links TRBV7-8 to TRBJ1-1; D gene uncertain. V was pared by 3 bases and J by 8 bases, with 10 bases between. This CDR3 spans 12 amino acids. Germline CDR1 and CDR2: SGHVS and FQNEAQ. CDR3 sequence: CASSFGQTEAFF. CDR3 in DNA: TGTGCCAGCAGCTTTGGGCAGACCGAAGCTTTCTTT. Looking up the rest from reference TRBV7-8 and TRBJ1-1 gives the full variable domain: GAGVSQSPRYKVAKRGQDVALRCDPISGHVSLFWYQQALGQGPEFLTYFQNEAQLDKSGLPSDRFFAERPEGSVSTLKIQRTQQEDSAVYLCASSFGQTEAFFGQGTRLTVV.

This chain connects TRBV7-9 to TRBJ2-3; the D gene is possibly TRBD2 (6 bases). CDR3 length: 13 residues. Germline V gives CDR1 SEHNR, CDR2 FQNEAQ (reference sequence). Trimming cost V 0 bases and J 5 bases, with 6 bases left between them. The chain's CDR3 is CASSLAGGDTQYF. Written as DNA, the CDR3 is TGTGCCAGCAGCTTAGCGGGGGGAGATACGCAGTATTTT.

The V gene is TRBV16, the J gene TRBJ1-2; possible D gene TRBD1, 5 bases. The CDR3 is 17 amino acids. V was trimmed by 0 bases and J by 2 bases, leaving 16 bases between them. Germline CDR1 reads KGHSY; CDR2 reads FQNENV. CDR3 amino acids: CASSQSLNAGQNYGYTF. Written as DNA, the CDR3 is TGTGCCAGCAGCCAATCGTTAAACGCAGGGCAAAACTATGGCTACACCTTC. The whole variable domain, filled in from reference TRBV16 and TRBJ1-2, reads GEEVAQTPKHLVRGEGQKAKLYCAPIKGHSYVFWYQQVLKNEFKFLISFQNENVFDETGMPKERFSAKCLPNSPCSLEIQATKLEDSAVYFCASSQSLNAGQNYGYTFGSGTRLTVV.

This clone was recorded once. The chain carries TRBV20-1 and TRBJ1-1; no clear D. CDR1 is DFQATT and CDR2 is SNEGSKA in the germline V gene (reference sequence). Trimming removed 0 bases at V and 6 bases at J, with 5 bases between. The length of the CDR3 is 11 residues. In DNA form, the CDR3 reads TGCAGTGCTAGAGATCTACCTGAAGCTTTCTTT. Amino acid sequence: CSARDLPEAFF.

This clone was recorded once. The sample holds other DNA sequences that translate to the same CDR3. The rearrangement joins TRBV27 to TRBJ1-2; 8 nucleotides agree with TRBD1. The CDR3 consists of 14 residues. V shed 4 bases, J shed 3 bases, and the junction held 4 bases outside the gene matches. Germline V gives CDR1 MNHEY, CDR2 SMNVEV (reference sequence). CDR3 region: CASSSGTGYYGYTF. The CDR3 DNA reads TGTGCCAGCAGTTCCGGGACAGGTTACTATGGCTACACCTTC.

The chain couples TRBV5-4 to TRBJ2-7; D possibly corresponds to TRBD2 (5 bases). Germline V CDR1 and CDR2: SGHNT, YYREEE (reference sequence). V was cut by 0 bases and J by 2 bases, with 6 bases left in between. The CDR3 spans 13 residues. The CDR3 DNA reads TGTGCCAGCAGCTTGGGGAGGACCTACGAGCAGTACTTC. Its translation: CASSLGRTYEQYF.

This clone was observed a handful of times. The chain links TRBV2 to TRBJ2-1; TRBD2 might be the D (5 bases). Germline CDR1 is SNHLY and CDR2 is FYNNEI. V lost 4 bases to trimming and J lost 6 bases, with 7 bases between them. The CDR3 is 12 amino acids. Written as DNA, the CDR3 is TGTGCCAGCAGTGGACTACCCAATGAGCAGTTCTTC. It yields the protein CASSGLPNEQFF. The complete variable domain, with remaining parts taken from reference TRBV2 and TRBJ2-1, reads EPEVTQTPSHQVTQMGQEVILRCVPISNHLYFYWYRQILGQKVEFLVSFYNNEISEKSEIFDDQFSVERPDGSNFTLKIRSTKLEDSAMYFCASSGLPNEQFFGPGTRLTVL.